The 10 T cell receptor beta chains listed next were all sequenced from one sample in a study of blood T cell repertoires in COVID-19 (TCRdb year 2020). Libraries were constructed by the immunoSEQ multiplex PCR assay. TCRdb limited this immuneACCESS table to in-frame rearrangements with V and J called. A share of clones is missing; checked studies link under half to unresolved V genes, and the rest is unexplained. The sample table contains 270,000 or so clones; only one count was recorded for more than 85% of them. The ten largest clones capture about 4.2% of the sample. Material: peripheral blood. Receptors were obtained from a man aged 35 to 55 with acute or convalescent COVID-19.

V and J are TRBV5-1 and TRBJ1-1; maybe TRBD1 (6 bases). Germline V gives CDR1 SGHRS, CDR2 YFSETQ. This CDR3 has 15 residues. V dropped 3 bases and J dropped 2 bases, with 14 bases sitting between them. In DNA, the CDR3 is TGCGCCAGCAGCTACAGACAGGCCTCCAACACTGAAGCTTTCTTT. Amino acids: CASSYRQASNTEAFF.

The gene calls are TRBV9 and TRBJ2-3; the match to TRBD2 covers 7 bases. The CDR3 runs 15 residues. Germline V gene data show CDR1 as SGDLS and CDR2 as YYNGEE. J gave up 2 bases and V 4 bases, and 7 bases lay outside the gene matches. The CDR3 DNA sequence: TGTGCCAGCAGCTCCTCTAGCGGCCCCACAGATACGCAGTATTTT. This translates into CASSSSSGPTDTQYF.

The rearrangement uses TRBV10-1 and TRBJ2-4, with D possibly TRBD2 on 5 matching bases. The germline gives CDR1 WNHNN, CDR2 SYGVQD (reference sequence). The CDR3 is 12 amino acids. V dropped 8 bases and J dropped 7 bases, with 12 bases sitting between them. CDR3 in amino acids: CASSGPGNIQYF. The CDR3 DNA follows: TGCGCCAGCTCGGGCCCGGGGAACATTCAGTACTTC.

The V and J genes are TRBV5-8 and TRBJ1-2; possible D gene TRBD1, 5 bases. Germline V lookup: CDR1 SGHTS, CDR2 YDEGEE. V dropped 3 bases and J dropped 0 bases, with 15 bases sitting between them. The CDR3 covers 16 residues. CDR3 amino acids: CASSSGGASTNYGYTF. The CDR3 nucleotides read TGTGCCAGCAGCTCCGGCGGGGCGTCGACTAACTATGGCTACACCTTC.

Only one count was recorded for this clone. The DNA for the CDR3 is TGTGCCTGGAGTGAGGGGCCCCCTAACTATGGCTACACCTTC. Protein sequence: CAWSEGPPNYGYTF. The chain is built from TRBV30 and TRBJ1-2; maybe TRBD1 (5 bases). V lost 1 base to trimming and J lost 0 bases, with 9 bases between them. The CDR3 totals 14 residues. From germline, CDR1 is GTSNPN and CDR2 SVGIG (reference sequence).

The J gene is TRBJ2-3, the V gene TRBV3-1 (or the pseudogene TRBV3-2), with TRBD1 matching 8 bases. Looked up from germline, CDR1 is LGHDT and CDR2 is YNNKEL (reference sequence). Trimming cost V 8 bases and J 2 bases; bases outside gene matches: 9. This CDR3 is 15 amino acids long. The CDR3 spells CASAPQGATTDTQYF. In DNA, the CDR3 is TGTGCCAGCGCGCCCCAGGGGGCAACCACAGATACGCAGTATTTT.

This clone was recorded a few times. This rearrangement joins TRBV18 to TRBJ1-1; 7 nucleotides align to TRBD1. The junction had 6 bases not matched to a gene; V was cut back by 3 bases and J by 2 bases. The CDR3 sequence is 15 residues long. From germline, CDR1 is KGHSH and CDR2 LQKENI. For the CDR3, the DNA is TGTGCCAGCTCACCGACAGGGACACGAAACACTGAAGCTTTCTTT. Its translation: CASSPTGTRNTEAFF.

This chain connects TRBV11-2 to TRBJ2-7, with 7 bases aligning to TRBD2. The CDR3 runs to 15 residues. With V trimmed by 2 bases and J by 2 bases, 6 bases remained unmatched. Germline CDR1 is SGHAT and CDR2 is FQNNGV. The CDR3 bases are TGTGCCAGCAGCTTATCATCTAGCGGAACCTACGAGCAGTACTTC. Its protein product is CASSLSSSGTYEQYF.

The chain uses TRBV19 and TRBJ2-7; 8 positions match TRBD1. The V gene end was trimmed by 8 bases and the J gene end by 6 bases; junction bases not matched to a gene: 12. The germline V gene has CDR1 LNHDA and CDR2 SQIVND (reference sequence). The CDR3 loop spans 14 amino acids. The CDR3 nucleotides read TGTGCCAGTGCGGACAGGGAGAAGGGGGGCGAGCAGTACTTC. It codes for CASADREKGGEQYF.

This chain connects TRBV5-5 to TRBJ2-3; D is possibly TRBD2 (5 bases). Germline-derived CDR1 and CDR2 are SGHKS and YYEKEE (reference sequence). The CDR3 has 15 residues. Trimming removed 0 bases from V and 3 bases from J, with 11 bases in between. The CDR3 DNA follows: TGTGCCAGCAGCTTGGGGACTTACATAACAGATACGCAGTATTTT. Residues: CASSLGTYITDTQYF.